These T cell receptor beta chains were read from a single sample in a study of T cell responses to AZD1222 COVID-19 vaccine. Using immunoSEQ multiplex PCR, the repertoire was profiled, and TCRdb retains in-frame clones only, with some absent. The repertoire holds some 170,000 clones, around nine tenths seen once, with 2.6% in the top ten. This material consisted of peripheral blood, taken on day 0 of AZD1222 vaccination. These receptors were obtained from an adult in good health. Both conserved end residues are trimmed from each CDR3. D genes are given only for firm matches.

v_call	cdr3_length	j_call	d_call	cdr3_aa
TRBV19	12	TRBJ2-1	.	ASSISGGAGEQF
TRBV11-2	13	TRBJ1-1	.	ASSPRDLLNTEAF
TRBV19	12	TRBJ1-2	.	ASTTSGAGYGYT
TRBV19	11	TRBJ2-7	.	ATGTRIGYEQY
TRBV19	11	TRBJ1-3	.	ASSLGAGNTIY
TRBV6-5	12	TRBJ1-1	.	ASSYSMMVTEAF
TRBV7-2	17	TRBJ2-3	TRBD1	ASSLGARLTGGKTDTQY
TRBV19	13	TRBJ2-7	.	ASSIETGVSYEQY
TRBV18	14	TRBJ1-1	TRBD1	ASSLDRGRKGAEAF
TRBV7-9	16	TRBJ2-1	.	ASSSPVTTGISFGEQF
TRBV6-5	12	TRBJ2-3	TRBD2	ASSSRGGADTQY
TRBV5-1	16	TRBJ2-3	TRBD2	ASRPGAGGRIGTDTQY
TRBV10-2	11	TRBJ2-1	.	ASSEGAIGEQF
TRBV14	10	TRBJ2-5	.	ASSQTGETQY
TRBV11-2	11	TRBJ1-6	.	ASSRPGPSPLH
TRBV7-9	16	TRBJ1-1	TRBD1	ASSLPSQGVTKNTEAF
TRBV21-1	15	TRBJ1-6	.	ASSKVRSSIHNSPLH
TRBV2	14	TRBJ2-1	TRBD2	ASRLDREDLYNEQF
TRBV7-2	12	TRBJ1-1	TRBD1	ASSRTGAPTEAF
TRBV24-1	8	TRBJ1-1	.	ATSSGEAF
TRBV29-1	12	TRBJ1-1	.	SVVFGRMGTEAF
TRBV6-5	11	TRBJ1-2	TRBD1	ASSQDRSYLET
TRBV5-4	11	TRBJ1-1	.	ASSSTGSEEAF
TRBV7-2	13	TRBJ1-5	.	ASSPGMGGGQPQH
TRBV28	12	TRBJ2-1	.	ASRDGSSYNEQF
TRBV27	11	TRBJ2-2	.	ASREGLTGELF
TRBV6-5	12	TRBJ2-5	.	ASSYSSGLETQY
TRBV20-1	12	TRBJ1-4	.	SASTGNFDEKLF
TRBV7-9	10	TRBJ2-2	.	ASSRNTGELF
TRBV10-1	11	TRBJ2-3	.	ASSVASTDTQY
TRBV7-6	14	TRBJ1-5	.	ASNHKGQGRDQPQH
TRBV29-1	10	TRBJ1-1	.	SVEGGFTEAF
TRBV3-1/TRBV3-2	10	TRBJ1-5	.	ASSQWGEPQH
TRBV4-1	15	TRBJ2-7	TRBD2	ASSHPIAGASSYEQY
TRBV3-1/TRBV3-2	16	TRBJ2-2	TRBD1	ASSQNPQGQQNAGELF
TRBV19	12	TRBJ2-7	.	ASSASRTGYEQY
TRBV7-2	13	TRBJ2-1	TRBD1	ASSLVGQGNNEQF
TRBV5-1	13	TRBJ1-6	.	ASSLGGGGGSPLH
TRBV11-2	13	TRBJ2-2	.	ASSFGGFVAGELF